The clone carrying this T cell receptor (beta chain) was recorded many times. Its antigen is currently unknown. The data originate from a study of CD8+CD57+ T cells in acquired aplastic anemia. About the research overall: Healthy donors had, on average, approximately 11 million reads for their CD4+ cells. Study observations and caveats: Patients and controls were not found to differ significantly in CD8+ Simpson's diversity. Patients and controls turned out to have 25 to 35 CD8+ CDR3 sequences in common.

TCR beta VDJ and CDR3 profiling used genomic DNA as template. TCRdb redid the calling of the reads with MiXCR, one entry per CDR3 protein. The table lists 100,000 to 150,000 distinct CDR3 sequences, around 46% of them singletons, with 2.5% to 3% in the top ten. Sequenced material: sorted CD4+, CD8+, or CD8+CD57+ T cells (not recorded which) from PBMCs. This receptor was taken from a human donor in good health, serving as a control.

CDR3 protein: CASPPWEDFSAFF. For the CDR3, the DNA is TGTGCCAGCCCCCCTTGGGAGGATTTTTCAGCTTTCTTT. This chain connects TRBV7-9 to TRBJ1-1; D unclear. Trimming removed 8 bases at V and 10 bases at J, with 20 bases between. Germline V gives CDR1 SEHNR, CDR2 FQNEAQ (reference sequence). The CDR3 spans 13 residues.